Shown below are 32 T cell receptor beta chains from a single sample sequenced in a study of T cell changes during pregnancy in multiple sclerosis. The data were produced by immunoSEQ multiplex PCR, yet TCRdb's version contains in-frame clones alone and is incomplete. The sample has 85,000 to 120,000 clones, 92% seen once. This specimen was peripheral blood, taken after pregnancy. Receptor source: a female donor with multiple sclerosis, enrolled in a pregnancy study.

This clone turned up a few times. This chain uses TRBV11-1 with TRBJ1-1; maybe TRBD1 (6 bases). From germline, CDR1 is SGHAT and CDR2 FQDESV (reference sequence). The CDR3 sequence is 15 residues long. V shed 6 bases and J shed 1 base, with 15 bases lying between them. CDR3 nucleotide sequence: TGTGCCAGCAGGGAGACAGGAGCCAAGAACACTGAAGCTTTCTTT. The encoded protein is CASRETGAKNTEAFF.

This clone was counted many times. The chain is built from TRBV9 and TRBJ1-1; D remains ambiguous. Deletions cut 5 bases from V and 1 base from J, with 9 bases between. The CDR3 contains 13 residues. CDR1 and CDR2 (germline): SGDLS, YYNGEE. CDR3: CASSPSWNTEAFF. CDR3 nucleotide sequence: TGTGCCAGCAGTCCTAGTTGGAACACTGAAGCTTTCTTT.

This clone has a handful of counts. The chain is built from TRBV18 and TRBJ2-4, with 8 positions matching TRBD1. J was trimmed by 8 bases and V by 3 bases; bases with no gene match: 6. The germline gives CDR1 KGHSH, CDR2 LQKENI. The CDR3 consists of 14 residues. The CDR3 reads CASSPGDRRDIQYF. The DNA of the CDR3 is TGTGCCAGCTCACCGGGGGACAGGAGAGACATTCAGTACTTC.

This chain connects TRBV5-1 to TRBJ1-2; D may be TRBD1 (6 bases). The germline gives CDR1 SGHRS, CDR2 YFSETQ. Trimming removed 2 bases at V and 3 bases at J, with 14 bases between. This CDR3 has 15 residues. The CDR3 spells CASSFGSAGDYGYTF. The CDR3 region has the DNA TGCGCCAGCAGCTTCGGTTCGGCAGGGGACTATGGCTACACCTTC.

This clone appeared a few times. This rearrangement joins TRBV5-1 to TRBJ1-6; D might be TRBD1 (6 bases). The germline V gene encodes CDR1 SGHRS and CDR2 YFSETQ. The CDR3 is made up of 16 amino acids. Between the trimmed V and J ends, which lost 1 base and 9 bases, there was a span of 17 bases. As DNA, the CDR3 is TGCGCCAGCAGCTTGTCTTCAGGGGTAACAGGTTCACCCCTCCACTTT. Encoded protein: CASSLSSGVTGSPLHF.

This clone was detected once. The CDR3 sequence: CASSQGLAPFNEQFF. DNA of the CDR3: TGCGCCAGCAGCCAAGGCCTAGCGCCTTTCAATGAGCAGTTCTTC. The rearrangement uses TRBV4-1 and TRBJ2-1; D is possibly TRBD2 (6 bases). Trimming removed 1 base from V and 6 bases from J, with 13 bases in between. Germline CDR1 MGHRA, CDR2 YSYEKL. The CDR3 loop spans 15 amino acids.

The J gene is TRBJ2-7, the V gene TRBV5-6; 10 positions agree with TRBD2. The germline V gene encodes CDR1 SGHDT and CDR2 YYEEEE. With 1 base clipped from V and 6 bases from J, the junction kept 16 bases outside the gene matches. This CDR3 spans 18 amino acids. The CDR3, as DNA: TGTGCCAGCAGCTTGTGGCTAGCGGGAGCCCTTTTCTCTCTCGAGCAGTACTTC. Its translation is CASSLWLAGALFSLEQYF.

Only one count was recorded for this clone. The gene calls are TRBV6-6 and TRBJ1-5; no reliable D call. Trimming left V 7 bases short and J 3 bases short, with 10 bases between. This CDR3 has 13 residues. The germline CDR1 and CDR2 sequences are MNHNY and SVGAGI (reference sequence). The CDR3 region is CASTQPDNQPQHF. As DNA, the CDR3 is TGTGCCAGCACACAGCCAGACAATCAGCCCCAGCATTTT.

CDR3 DNA: TGTGCCAGCAGTTTAGGGCTCCACCAGTATGGCTACACCTTC. Amino acid sequence: CASSLGLHQYGYTF. The rearrangement links TRBV27 to TRBJ1-2; D remains ambiguous. The ends were cut back, 2 bases at V and 5 bases at J, with 12 bases in the middle. The CDR3 runs to 14 residues. Germline loops: CDR1 MNHEY, CDR2 SMNVEV (reference sequence).

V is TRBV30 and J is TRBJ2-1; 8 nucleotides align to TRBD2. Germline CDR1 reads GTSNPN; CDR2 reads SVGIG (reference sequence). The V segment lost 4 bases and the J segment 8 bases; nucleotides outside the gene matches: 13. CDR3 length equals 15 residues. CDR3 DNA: TGTGCCTGGACCCCACCGGGACTAGTCTCGTATGAGCAGTTCTTC. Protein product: CAWTPPGLVSYEQFF.

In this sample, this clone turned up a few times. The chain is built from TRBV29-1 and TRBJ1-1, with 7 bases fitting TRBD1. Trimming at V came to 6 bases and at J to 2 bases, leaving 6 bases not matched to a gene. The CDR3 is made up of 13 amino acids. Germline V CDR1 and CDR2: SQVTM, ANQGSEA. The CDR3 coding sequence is TGCAGCGTCAATAGAGGGGGCAACACTGAAGCTTTCTTT. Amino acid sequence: CSVNRGGNTEAFF.

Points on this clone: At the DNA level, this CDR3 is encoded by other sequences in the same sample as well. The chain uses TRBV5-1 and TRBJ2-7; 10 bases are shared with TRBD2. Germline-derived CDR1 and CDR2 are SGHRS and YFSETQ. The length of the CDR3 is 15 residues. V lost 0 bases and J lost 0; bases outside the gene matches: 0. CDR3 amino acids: CASSLGTSGSYEQYF. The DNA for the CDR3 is TGCGCCAGCAGCTTGGGGACTAGCGGCTCCTACGAGCAGTACTTC.

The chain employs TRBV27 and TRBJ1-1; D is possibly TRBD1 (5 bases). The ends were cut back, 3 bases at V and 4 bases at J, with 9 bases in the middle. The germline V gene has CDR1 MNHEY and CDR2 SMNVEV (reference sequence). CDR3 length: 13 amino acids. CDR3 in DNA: TGTGCCAGCAGTTTTGCAGGGTCCACTGAAGCTTTCTTT. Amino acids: CASSFAGSTEAFF.

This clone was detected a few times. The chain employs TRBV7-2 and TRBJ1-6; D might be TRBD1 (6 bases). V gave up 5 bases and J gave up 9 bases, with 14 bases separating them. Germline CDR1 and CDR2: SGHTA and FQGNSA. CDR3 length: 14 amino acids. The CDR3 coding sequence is TGTGCCAGCAGCATCAGGGGTGGGGGTTCACCCCTCCACTTT. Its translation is CASSIRGGGSPLHF.

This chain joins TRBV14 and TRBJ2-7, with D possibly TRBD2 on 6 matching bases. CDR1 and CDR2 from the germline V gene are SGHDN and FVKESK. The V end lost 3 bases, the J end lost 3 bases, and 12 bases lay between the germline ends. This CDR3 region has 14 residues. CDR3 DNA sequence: TGTGCCAGCAGCCACCCCGGGAGATACTACGAGCAGTACTTC. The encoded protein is CASSHPGRYYEQYF.

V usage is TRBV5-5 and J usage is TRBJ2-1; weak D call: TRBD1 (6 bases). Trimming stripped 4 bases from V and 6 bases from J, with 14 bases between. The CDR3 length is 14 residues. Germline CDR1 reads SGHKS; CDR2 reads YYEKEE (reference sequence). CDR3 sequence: CASSLRQAGNEQFF. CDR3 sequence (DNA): TGTGCCAGCAGCCTTAGACAGGCTGGCAATGAGCAGTTCTTC.

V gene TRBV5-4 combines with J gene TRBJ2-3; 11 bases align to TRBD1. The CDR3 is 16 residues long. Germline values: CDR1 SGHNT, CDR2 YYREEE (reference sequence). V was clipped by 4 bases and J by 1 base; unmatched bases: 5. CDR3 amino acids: CASSQKGQGGTDTQYF. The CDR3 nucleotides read TGTGCCAGCAGCCAAAAGGGACAGGGGGGCACAGATACGCAGTATTTT.

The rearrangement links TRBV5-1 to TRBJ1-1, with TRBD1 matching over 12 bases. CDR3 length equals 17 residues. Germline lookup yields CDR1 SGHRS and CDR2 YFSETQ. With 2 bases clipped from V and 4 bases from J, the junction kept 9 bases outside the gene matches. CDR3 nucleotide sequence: TGCGCCAGCAGCTTCGGGGGACAGGGGGCGAGAGGCACTGAAGCTTTCTTT. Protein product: CASSFGGQGARGTEAFF.

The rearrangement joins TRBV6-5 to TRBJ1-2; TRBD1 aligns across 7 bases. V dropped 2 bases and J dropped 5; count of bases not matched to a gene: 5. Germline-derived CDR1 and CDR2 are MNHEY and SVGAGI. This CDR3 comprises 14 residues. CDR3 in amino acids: CASSYRDSLYGYTF. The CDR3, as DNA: TGTGCCAGCAGTTACCGGGACAGTCTTTATGGCTACACCTTC.

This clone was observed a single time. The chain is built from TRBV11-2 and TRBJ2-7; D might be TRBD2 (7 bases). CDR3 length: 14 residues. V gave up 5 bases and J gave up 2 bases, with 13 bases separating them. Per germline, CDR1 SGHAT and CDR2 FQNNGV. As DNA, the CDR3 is TGTGCCAGCAGCCCCCGGGGGGCGACCTACGAGCAGTACTTC. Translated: CASSPRGATYEQYF.

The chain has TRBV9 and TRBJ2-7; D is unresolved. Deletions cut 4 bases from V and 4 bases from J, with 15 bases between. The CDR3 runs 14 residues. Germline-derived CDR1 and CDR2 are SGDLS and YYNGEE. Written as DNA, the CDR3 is TGTGCCAGCAGCCCCCACGGAGATTCTTACGAGCAGTACTTC. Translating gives CASSPHGDSYEQYF. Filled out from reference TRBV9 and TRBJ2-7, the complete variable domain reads DSGVTQTPKHLITATGQRVTLRCSPRSGDLSVYWYQQSLDQGLQFLIQYYNGEERAKGNILERFSAQQFPDLHSELNLSSLELGDSALYFCASSPHGDSYEQYFGPGTRLTVT.

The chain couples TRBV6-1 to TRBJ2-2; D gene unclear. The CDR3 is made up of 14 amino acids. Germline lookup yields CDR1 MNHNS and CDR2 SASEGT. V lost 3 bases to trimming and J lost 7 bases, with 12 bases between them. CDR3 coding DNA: TGTGCCAGCAGTGATCTGTCAGGAATCGGGGAGCTGTTTTTT. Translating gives CASSDLSGIGELFF.

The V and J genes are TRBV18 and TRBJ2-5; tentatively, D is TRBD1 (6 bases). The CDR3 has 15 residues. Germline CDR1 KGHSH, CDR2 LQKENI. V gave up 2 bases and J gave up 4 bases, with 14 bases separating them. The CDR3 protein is CASSPTNRGSETQYF. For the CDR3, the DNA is TGTGCCAGCTCACCAACGAATAGGGGGTCAGAGACCCAGTACTTC.

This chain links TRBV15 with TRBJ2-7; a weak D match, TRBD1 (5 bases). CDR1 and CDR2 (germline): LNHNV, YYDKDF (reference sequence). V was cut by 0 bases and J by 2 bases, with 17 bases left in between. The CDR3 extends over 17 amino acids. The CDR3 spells CATSRDRGPFSPYEQYF. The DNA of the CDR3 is TGTGCCACCAGCAGAGATAGGGGCCCCTTCTCTCCCTACGAGCAGTACTTC.

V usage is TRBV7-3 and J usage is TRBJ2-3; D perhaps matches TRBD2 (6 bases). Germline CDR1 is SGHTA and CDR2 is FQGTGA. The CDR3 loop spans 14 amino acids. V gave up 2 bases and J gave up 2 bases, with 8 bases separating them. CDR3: CASSLAGTTDTQYF. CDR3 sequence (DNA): TGTGCCAGCAGCTTAGCGGGGACCACAGATACGCAGTATTTT.

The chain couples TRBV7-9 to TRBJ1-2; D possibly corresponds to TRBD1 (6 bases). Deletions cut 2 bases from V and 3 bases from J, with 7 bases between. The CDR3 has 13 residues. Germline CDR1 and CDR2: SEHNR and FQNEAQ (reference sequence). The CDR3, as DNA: TGTGCCAGCAGCTTAAAGGGGGACTATGGCTACACCTTC. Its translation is CASSLKGDYGYTF.

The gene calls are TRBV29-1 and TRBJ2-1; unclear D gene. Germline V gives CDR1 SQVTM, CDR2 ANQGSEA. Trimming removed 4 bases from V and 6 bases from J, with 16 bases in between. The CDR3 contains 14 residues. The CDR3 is CSVVSPSSSNEQFF. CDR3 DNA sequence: TGCAGCGTTGTCTCCCCGTCCTCCAGCAATGAGCAGTTCTTC.

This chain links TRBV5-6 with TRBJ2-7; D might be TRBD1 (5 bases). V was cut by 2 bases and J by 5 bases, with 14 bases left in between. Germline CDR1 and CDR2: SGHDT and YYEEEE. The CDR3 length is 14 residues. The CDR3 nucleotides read TGTGCCAGCAGCTTAGTCCATGGGGCTGACGAGCAGTACTTC. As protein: CASSLVHGADEQYF.

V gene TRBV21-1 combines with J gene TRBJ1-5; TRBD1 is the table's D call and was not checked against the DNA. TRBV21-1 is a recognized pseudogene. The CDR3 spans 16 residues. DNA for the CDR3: TGTGCCAGCAGCAAAGGTCGGACAAAATACAATCAGCCCCAGCATTTT. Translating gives CASSKGRTKYNQPQHF.

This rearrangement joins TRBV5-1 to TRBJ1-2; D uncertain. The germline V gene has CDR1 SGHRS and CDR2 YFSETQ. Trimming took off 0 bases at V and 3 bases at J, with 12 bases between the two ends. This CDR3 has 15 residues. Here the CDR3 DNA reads TGCGCCAGCAGCTTGGACCCCACAGTAGACTATGGCTACACCTTC. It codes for CASSLDPTVDYGYTF.

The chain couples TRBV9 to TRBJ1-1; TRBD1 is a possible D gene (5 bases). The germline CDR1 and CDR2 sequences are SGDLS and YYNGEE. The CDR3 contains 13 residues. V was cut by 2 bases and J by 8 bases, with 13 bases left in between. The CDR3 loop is CASSVQGKGEAFF. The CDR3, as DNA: TGTGCCAGCAGCGTGCAGGGCAAAGGGGAAGCTTTCTTT.

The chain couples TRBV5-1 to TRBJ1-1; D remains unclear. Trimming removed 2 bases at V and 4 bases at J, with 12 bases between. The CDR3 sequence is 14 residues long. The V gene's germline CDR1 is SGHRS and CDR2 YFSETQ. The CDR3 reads CASSLNNPRTEAFF. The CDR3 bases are TGCGCCAGCAGCTTAAACAACCCCCGCACTGAAGCTTTCTTT.